These 13 T cell receptor beta chains share one sample of origin, sequenced in a study of CD8+ T cells in alopecia areata (dated by TCRdb to 2017 to 2018). Sample treatment or condition, as interpreted from the label and publication: oral pan-JAK inhibitor, 5-10 mg twice daily. The library was prepared using the immunoSEQ multiplex PCR assay. To provide template for TCR sequencing, every sample had RNA extracted and reverse transcribed into cDNA. Entries here come from immuneACCESS through TCRdb and include only in-frame sequences with V and J called. Some clones fail to appear in such tables; in the studies checked, an unresolved V gene covers under half of the shortfall, and the cause of the remainder is unknown. Recorded for this sample are 150,000 to 200,000 clones; about three fifths of them occurred a single time. About 1.3% of the sample comes from the top ten. This material consisted of CD4+ T cells sorted from blood, taken between weeks 47 and 50, from a patient treated with tofacitinib. Receptors originate from a human donor with alopecia areata.

This clone appeared once. This chain uses TRBV30 with TRBJ2-5, with D possibly called TRBD1 or TRBD2 (6 bases each). Trimming pared 2 bases from V and 3 bases from J, leaving 13 bases between. The germline V gene has CDR1 GTSNPN and CDR2 SVGIG (reference sequence). The CDR3 has 14 residues. The chain's CDR3 is CAWSKGGSEETQYF. CDR3 sequence (DNA): TGTGCCTGGAGTAAGGGGGGCTCTGAAGAGACCCAGTACTTC. Using reference TRBV30 and TRBJ2-5 for the parts outside the CDR3, the full variable domain is SQTIHQWPATLVQPVGSPLSLECTVEGTSNPNLYWYRQAAGRGLQLLFYSVGIGQISSEVPQNLSASRPQDRQFILSSKKLLLSDSGFYLCAWSKGGSEETQYFGPGTRLLVL.

The chain links TRBV5-1 to TRBJ1-1, with D possibly being TRBD1 (5 bases). This CDR3 has 14 residues. V lost 4 bases and J 4 bases, leaving 14 bases between the germline ends. Germline V gene sequence: CDR1 SGHRS, CDR2 YFSETQ. The CDR3 loop is CASSDGGRGTEAFF. In DNA, the CDR3 is TGCGCCAGCAGCGATGGGGGTAGGGGCACTGAAGCTTTCTTT.

V usage is TRBV5-6 and J usage is TRBJ1-5; D gene ambiguous. Germline loops: CDR1 SGHDT, CDR2 YYEEEE. The CDR3 is made up of 13 amino acids. Deletions cut 0 bases from V and 7 bases from J, with 8 bases between. CDR3 region: CASSLGGYQPQHF. In DNA, the CDR3 is TGTGCCAGCAGCTTGGGAGGATACCAGCCCCAGCATTTT.

This clone was found a few times. This chain connects TRBV5-6 to TRBJ2-7; TRBD2 is a possible D gene (6 bases). The CDR3 consists of 16 residues. V lost 4 bases and J lost 0, with 17 bases in between. Per the germline V gene, CDR1 is SGHDT and CDR2 is YYEEEE. The CDR3 loop is CASSLVFGGASYEQYF. The CDR3 bases are TGTGCCAGCAGCCTTGTTTTTGGAGGGGCCTCCTACGAGCAGTACTTC.

The V gene is TRBV19, the J gene TRBJ1-6, with 10 bases identical to TRBD1. Germline V gene data show CDR1 as LNHDA and CDR2 as SQIVND (reference sequence). The junction had 4 bases not matched to a gene; V was cut back by 8 bases and J by 9 bases. This CDR3 spans 13 amino acids. The CDR3 DNA reads as TGTGCCAGTCTCCGGGACAGGGGTTCACCCCTCCACTTT. This translates into CASLRDRGSPLHF.

The J gene is TRBJ2-1, the V gene TRBV30; TRBD1 or TRBD2 may be the D gene (6 bases each). Germline V gene data show CDR1 as GTSNPN and CDR2 as SVGIG (reference sequence). CDR3 length equals 14 residues. Trimming removed 3 bases at V and 4 bases at J, with 13 bases between. The CDR3 DNA reads TGTGCCTGGAGGGGGGGCATGAGGTACAATGAGCAGTTCTTC. Translation: CAWRGGMRYNEQFF.

This rearrangement joins TRBV29-1 to TRBJ2-3, with 12 bases matching TRBD1. V was pared by 5 bases and J by 5 bases, with 5 bases of the junction left unmatched. The CDR3 extends over 14 amino acids. From germline, CDR1 is SQVTM and CDR2 ANQGSEA. The CDR3 spells CSVPGTGGRDTQYF. Here the CDR3 DNA reads TGCAGCGTTCCCGGGACAGGGGGCCGAGATACGCAGTATTTT.

The rearrangement links TRBV20-1 to TRBJ2-7; D is ambiguous. The ends were cut back, 0 bases at V and 5 bases at J, with 5 bases in the middle. Germline V lookup: CDR1 DFQATT, CDR2 SNEGSKA (reference sequence). This CDR3 has 11 residues. DNA of the CDR3: TGCAGTGCTAGAGATGCCCACGAGCAGTACTTC. This translates into CSARDAHEQYF.

The chain employs TRBV27 and TRBJ2-3; 9 positions agree with TRBD2. Germline values: CDR1 MNHEY, CDR2 SMNVEV (reference sequence). This CDR3 is 14 amino acids long. V lost 7 bases, J lost 6 bases, and 8 bases stayed unmatched. Here the CDR3 DNA reads TGTGCCAGCAAGAGCGGGGGGATCCCGGATACGCAGTATTTT. Amino acid sequence: CASKSGGIPDTQYF.

The CDR3 loop reads CAWLTLMNTEAFF. As DNA, the CDR3 is TGTGCCTGGCTAACGCTAATGAACACTGAAGCTTTCTTT. The V and J genes are TRBV30 and TRBJ1-1; D call uncertain. Germline values: CDR1 GTSNPN, CDR2 SVGIG (reference sequence). This CDR3 comprises 13 residues. V shed 5 bases and J shed 0 bases, with 10 bases lying between them.

V usage is TRBV6-5 and J usage is TRBJ2-3, with unresolved D. The V and J ends lost 6 bases and 3 bases respectively, with 7 bases between them. The CDR3 runs 12 residues. Germline V lookup: CDR1 MNHEY, CDR2 SVGAGI. The CDR3 protein is CASRFQTDTQYF. CDR3 DNA sequence: TGTGCCAGCAGGTTCCAAACAGATACGCAGTATTTT.

This clone came up once. CDR3 amino acids: CASSEVVSLTKNIQYF. The CDR3 DNA reads TGTGCCAGCAGTGAAGTTGTGTCTTTGACCAAAAACATTCAGTACTTC. The genes are TRBV2 and TRBJ2-4; D gene uncertain. There are 16 residues in the CDR3. With 1 base removed from V and 2 bases from J, the gap between germline ends came to 12 bases. CDR1 and CDR2 from the germline V gene are SNHLY and FYNNEI. Full variable domain (missing parts from reference TRBV2 and TRBJ2-4): EPEVTQTPSHQVTQMGQEVILRCVPISNHLYFYWYRQILGQKVEFLVSFYNNEISEKSEIFDDQFSVERPDGSNFTLKIRSTKLEDSAMYFCASSEVVSLTKNIQYFGAGTRLSVL.

The chain recombines TRBV25-1 with TRBJ1-2, with TRBD1 matching 7 bases. J lost 2 bases, V lost 10 bases, and 4 bases had no gene match. Germline V CDR1 and CDR2: MGHDK, SYGVNS. This CDR3 has 12 residues. As DNA, the CDR3 is TGTGCCACCTTGGGACAGAACTATGGCTACACCTTC. The encoded protein is CATLGQNYGYTF.